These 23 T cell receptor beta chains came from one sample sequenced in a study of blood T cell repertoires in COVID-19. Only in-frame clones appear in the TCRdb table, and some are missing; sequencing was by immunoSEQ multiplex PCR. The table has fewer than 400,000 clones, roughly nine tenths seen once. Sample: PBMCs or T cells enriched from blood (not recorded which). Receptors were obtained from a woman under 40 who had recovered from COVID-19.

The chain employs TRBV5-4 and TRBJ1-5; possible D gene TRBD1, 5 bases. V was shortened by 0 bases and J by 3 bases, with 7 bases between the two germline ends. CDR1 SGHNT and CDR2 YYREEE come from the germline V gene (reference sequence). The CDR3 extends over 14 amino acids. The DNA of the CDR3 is TGTGCCAGCAGCTTGGGACAGTCCAATCAGCCCCAGCATTTT. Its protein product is CASSLGQSNQPQHF.

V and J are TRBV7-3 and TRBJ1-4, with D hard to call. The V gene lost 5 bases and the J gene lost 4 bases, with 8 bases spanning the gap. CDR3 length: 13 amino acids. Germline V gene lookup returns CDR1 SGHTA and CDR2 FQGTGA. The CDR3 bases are TGTGCCAGCAGCCCCGGGAGTAATGAAAAACTGTTTTTT. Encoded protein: CASSPGSNEKLFF.

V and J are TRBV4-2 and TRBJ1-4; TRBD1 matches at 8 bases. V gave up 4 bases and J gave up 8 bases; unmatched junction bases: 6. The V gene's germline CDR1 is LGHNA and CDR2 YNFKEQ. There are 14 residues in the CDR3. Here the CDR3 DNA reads TGTGCCAGCAGCCCCCGGGACAGGAAGGAAAAACTGTTTTTT. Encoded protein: CASSPRDRKEKLFF.

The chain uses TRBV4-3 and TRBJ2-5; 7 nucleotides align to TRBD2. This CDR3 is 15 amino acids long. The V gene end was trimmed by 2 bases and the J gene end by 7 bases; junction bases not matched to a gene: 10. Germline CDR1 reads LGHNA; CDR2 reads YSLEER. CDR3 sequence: CASSQSLSGAGTQYF. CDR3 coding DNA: TGCGCCAGCAGCCAATCATTAAGCGGGGCGGGGACCCAGTACTTC.

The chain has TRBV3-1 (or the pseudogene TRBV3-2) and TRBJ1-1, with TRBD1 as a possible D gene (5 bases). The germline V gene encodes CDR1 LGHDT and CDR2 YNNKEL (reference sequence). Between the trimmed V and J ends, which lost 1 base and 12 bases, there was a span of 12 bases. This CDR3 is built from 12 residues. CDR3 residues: CASSQAPGRTFF. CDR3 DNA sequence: TGTGCCAGCAGCCAAGCCCCAGGGCGAACTTTCTTT.

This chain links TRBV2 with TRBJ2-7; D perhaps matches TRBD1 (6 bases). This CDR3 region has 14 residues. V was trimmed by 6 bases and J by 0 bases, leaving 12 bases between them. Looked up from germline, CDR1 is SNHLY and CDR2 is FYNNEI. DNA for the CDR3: TGTGCCAGCAGACCAACAGGGACCTCCTACGAGCAGTACTTC. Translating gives CASRPTGTSYEQYF. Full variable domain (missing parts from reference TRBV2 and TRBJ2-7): EPEVTQTPSHQVTQMGQEVILRCVPISNHLYFYWYRQILGQKVEFLVSFYNNEISEKSEIFDDQFSVERPDGSNFTLKIRSTKLEDSAMYFCASRPTGTSYEQYFGPGTRLTVT.

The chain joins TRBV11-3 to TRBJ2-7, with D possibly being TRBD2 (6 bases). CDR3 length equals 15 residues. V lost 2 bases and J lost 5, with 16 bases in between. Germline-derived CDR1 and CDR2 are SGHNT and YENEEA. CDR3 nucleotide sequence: TGTGCCAGCAGCTTAATGGGGTCCTGGGGGGACGAGCAGTACTTC. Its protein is CASSLMGSWGDEQYF.

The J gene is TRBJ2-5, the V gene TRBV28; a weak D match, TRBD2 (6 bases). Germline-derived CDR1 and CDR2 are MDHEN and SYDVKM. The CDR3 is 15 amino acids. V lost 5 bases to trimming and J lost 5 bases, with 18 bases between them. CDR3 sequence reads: CASSLSRRGKETQYF. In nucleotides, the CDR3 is TGTGCCAGCAGTCTCTCTCGGAGGGGTAAGGAGACCCAGTACTTC.

The CDR3 sequence is CASSTHTYEQYF. CDR3 bases: TGTGCCAGCAGTACTCATACCTACGAGCAGTACTTC. V gene TRBV2 combines with J gene TRBJ2-7; D uncertain. The CDR3 totals 12 residues. Germline V gene lookup returns CDR1 SNHLY and CDR2 FYNNEI. V was trimmed by 5 bases and J by 2 bases, leaving 7 bases between them.

The CDR3 sequence is CASSESGGLYNEQFF. CDR3 nucleotides: TGCGCCAGCAGTGAGTCGGGGGGACTATACAATGAGCAGTTCTTC. The chain uses TRBV10-2 and TRBJ2-1, with 7 positions matching TRBD2. Germline assignment: CDR1 WSHSY and CDR2 SAAADI. CDR3 length equals 15 residues. Trimming removed 0 bases from V and 4 bases from J; junction bases left unmatched: 3.

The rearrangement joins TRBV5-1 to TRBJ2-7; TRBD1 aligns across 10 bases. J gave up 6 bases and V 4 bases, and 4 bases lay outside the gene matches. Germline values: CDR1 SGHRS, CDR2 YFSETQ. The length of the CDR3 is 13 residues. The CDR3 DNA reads TGCGCCAGCAGCAACGGACAGGGGGGCGAGCAGTACTTC. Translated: CASSNGQGGEQYF.

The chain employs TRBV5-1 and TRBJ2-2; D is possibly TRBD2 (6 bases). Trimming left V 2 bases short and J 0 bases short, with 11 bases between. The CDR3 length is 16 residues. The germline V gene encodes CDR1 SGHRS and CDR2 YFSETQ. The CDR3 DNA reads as TGCGCCAGCAGCTTACCGGGGGACGCGAACACCGGGGAGCTGTTTTTT. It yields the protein CASSLPGDANTGELFF.

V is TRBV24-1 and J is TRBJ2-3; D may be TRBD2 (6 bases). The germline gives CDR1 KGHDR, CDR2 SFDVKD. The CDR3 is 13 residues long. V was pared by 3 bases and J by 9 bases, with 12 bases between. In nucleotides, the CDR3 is TGTGCCACCAGTGATGCTGGGGGGTACACGCAGTATTTT. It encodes CATSDAGGYTQYF.

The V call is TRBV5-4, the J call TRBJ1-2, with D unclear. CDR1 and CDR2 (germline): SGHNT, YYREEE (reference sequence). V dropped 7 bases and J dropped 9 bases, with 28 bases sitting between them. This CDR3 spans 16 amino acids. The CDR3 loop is CASRMIGPTRGESYTF. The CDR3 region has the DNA TGTGCCAGCCGCATGATTGGACCTACTCGGGGAGAGAGCTACACCTTC.

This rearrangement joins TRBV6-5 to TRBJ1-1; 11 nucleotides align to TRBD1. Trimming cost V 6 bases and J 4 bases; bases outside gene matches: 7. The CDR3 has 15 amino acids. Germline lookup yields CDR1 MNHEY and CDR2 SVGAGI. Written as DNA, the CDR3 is TGTGCCAGCAGGGACAGGGGGCCACGGGGCACTGAAGCTTTCTTT. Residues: CASRDRGPRGTEAFF.

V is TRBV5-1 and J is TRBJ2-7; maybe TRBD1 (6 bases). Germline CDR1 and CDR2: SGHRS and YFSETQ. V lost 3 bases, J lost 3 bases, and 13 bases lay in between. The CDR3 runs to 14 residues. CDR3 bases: TGCGCCAGCAGCTACACGGACAGCTACTACGAGCAGTACTTC. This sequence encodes CASSYTDSYYEQYF.

The CDR3: CASSYQLGYYEQYF. As DNA, the CDR3 is TGTGCCAGCAGCTATCAACTAGGATACTACGAGCAGTACTTC. The chain uses TRBV7-2 and TRBJ2-7; maybe TRBD2 (5 bases). Germline V gives CDR1 SGHTA, CDR2 FQGNSA. This CDR3 is built from 14 residues. The V end was cut by 4 bases, the J end by 3 bases, with 13 bases between. The entire variable domain, with the rest obtained from reference TRBV7-2 and TRBJ2-7, is as follows: GAGVSQSPSNKVTEKGKDVELRCDPISGHTALYWYRQSLGQGLEFLIYFQGNSAPDKSGLPSDRFSAERTGGSVSTLTIQRTQQEDSAVYLCASSYQLGYYEQYFGPGTRLTVT.

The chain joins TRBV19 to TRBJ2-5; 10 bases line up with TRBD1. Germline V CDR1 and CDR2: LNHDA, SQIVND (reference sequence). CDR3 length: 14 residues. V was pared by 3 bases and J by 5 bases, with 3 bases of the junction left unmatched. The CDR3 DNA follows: TGTGCCAGTAGTATGGGGACAGGGGTGGAGACCCAGTACTTC. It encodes CASSMGTGVETQYF.

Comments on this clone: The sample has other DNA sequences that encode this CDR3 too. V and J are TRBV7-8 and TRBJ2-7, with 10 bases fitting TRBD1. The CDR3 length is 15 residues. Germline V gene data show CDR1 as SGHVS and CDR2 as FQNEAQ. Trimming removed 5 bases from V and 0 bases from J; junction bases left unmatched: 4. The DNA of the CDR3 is TGTGCCAGCAGCCCCCGGACAGGGGGCTCCTACGAGCAGTACTTC. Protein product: CASSPRTGGSYEQYF. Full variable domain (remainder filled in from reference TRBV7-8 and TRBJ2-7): GAGVSQSPRYKVAKRGQDVALRCDPISGHVSLFWYQQALGQGPEFLTYFQNEAQLDKSGLPSDRFFAERPEGSVSTLKIQRTQQEDSAVYLCASSPRTGGSYEQYFGPGTRLTVT.

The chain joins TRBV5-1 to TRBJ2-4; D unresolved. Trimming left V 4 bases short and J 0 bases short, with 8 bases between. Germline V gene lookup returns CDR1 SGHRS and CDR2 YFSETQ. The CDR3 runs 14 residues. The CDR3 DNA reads TGCGCCAGCAGCGAAGCACTAGCCAAAAACATTCAGTACTTC. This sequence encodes CASSEALAKNIQYF.

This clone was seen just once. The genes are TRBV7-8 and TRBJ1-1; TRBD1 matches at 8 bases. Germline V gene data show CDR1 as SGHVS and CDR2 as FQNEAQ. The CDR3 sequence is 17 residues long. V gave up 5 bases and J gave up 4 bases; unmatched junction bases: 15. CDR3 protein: CASSPKRGQAGATEAFF. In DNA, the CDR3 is TGTGCCAGCAGCCCGAAGAGGGGACAGGCGGGCGCCACTGAAGCTTTCTTT.

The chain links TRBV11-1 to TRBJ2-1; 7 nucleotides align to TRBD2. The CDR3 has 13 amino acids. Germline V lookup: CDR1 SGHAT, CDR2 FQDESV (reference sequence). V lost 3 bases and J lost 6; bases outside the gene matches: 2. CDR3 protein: CASSFGGSNEQFF. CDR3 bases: TGTGCCAGCAGCTTCGGCGGGAGCAATGAGCAGTTCTTC. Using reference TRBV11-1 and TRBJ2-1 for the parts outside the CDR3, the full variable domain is EAEVAQSPRYKITEKSQAVAFWCDPISGHATLYWYRQILGQGPELLVQFQDESVVDDSQLPKDRFSAERLKGVDSTLKIQPAELGDSAMYLCASSFGGSNEQFFGPGTRLTVL.

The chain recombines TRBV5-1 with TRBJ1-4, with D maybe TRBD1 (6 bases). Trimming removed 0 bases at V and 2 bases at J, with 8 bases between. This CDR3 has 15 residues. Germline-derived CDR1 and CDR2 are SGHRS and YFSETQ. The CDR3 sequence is CASSLAGVTNEKLFF. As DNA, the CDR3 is TGCGCCAGCAGCTTGGCAGGGGTGACTAATGAAAAACTGTTTTTT.